These 25 T cell receptor beta chains were sequenced from one sample in a study of blood T cells in healthy people across ages (dated by TCRdb to between 2014 and 2017). Libraries were built with 5' RACE. Sequencing used an Illumina HiSeq 2500. A second about 6 to 11 cycle PCR used a sample-barcoded 5' primer and a J-beta primer mix. Clones were called with MiXCR by TCRdb after fastp trimmed the public reads at Q25, and only in-frame beta chains were retained. CDR3 protein duplicates are merged, each entry listing the most common genes and DNA. The sample contains hundreds of thousands of distinct CDR3 sequences, around 41% of them found a single time. The ten largest clones represent about 30% of the sample. Sequenced material: blood. The source is an elderly man in good health.

The rearrangement joins TRBV5-6 to TRBJ2-2; D may match TRBD1 or TRBD2 (5 bases each). CDR3 size: 16 residues. CDR1 and CDR2 (germline): SGHDT, YYEEEE. Between the trimmed V and J ends, which lost 0 bases and 7 bases, there was a span of 16 bases. CDR3 sequence reads: CASSLAGTKVGGELFF. CDR3 DNA: TGTGCCAGCAGCTTGGCCGGGACCAAAGTCGGCGGGGAGCTGTTTTTT.

This clonotype was recorded a few times. V usage is TRBV29-1 and J usage is TRBJ1-2; 10 positions match TRBD1. This CDR3 has 12 amino acids. J lost 5 bases, V lost 4 bases, and 1 base had no gene match. Germline V gives CDR1 SQVTM, CDR2 ANQGSEA. The CDR3 protein is CSVAGQGYGYTF. The CDR3 coding sequence is TGCAGCGTTGCGGGACAGGGGTATGGCTACACCTTC.

This rearrangement joins TRBV6-2 or TRBV6-3 to TRBJ2-7; 11 nucleotides align to TRBD1. The CDR3 has 15 amino acids. V shed 6 bases, J shed 4 bases, and the junction held 8 bases outside the gene matches. Germline CDR1 reads MNHEY; CDR2 reads SVGEGT. CDR3 amino acids: CASRKDRGQWYEQYF. CDR3 nucleotides: TGTGCCAGCAGGAAGGACAGGGGGCAGTGGTACGAGCAGTACTTC.

In its sample, this clonotype was seen once. CDR3 coding DNA: TGTGCCAGCAGCTTACGTACTTCGAACACCGGGGAGCTGTTTTTT. Translating it yields CASSLRTSNTGELFF. The genes are TRBV13 and TRBJ2-2; no definite D call. The CDR3 is 15 amino acids. Trimming stripped 2 bases from V and 0 bases from J, with 7 bases between. In germline, CDR1 is PRHDT, CDR2 FYEKMQ (reference sequence). The full variable domain, its missing parts supplied by reference TRBV13 and TRBJ2-2, is AAGVIQSPRHLIKEKRETATLKCYPIPRHDTVYWYQQGPGQDPQFLISFYEKMQSDKGSIPDRFSAQQFSDYHSELNMSSLELGDSALYFCASSLRTSNTGELFFGEGSRLTVL.

The chain couples TRBV20-1 to TRBJ2-3; D gene ambiguous. CDR3 size: 10 residues. Per the germline V gene, CDR1 is DFQATT and CDR2 is SNEGSKA (reference sequence). V was clipped by 4 bases and J by 2 bases, with 1 base between them. The CDR3 region is CSAITDTQYF. For the CDR3, the DNA is TGCAGTGCTATCACAGATACGCAGTATTTT.

This clonotype was detected many times. The J gene is TRBJ1-2, the V gene TRBV10-3; tentative D call: TRBD1 (5 bases). Looked up from germline, CDR1 is ENHRY and CDR2 is SYGVKD. V was trimmed by 6 bases and J by 6 bases, leaving 17 bases between them. This CDR3 is 14 amino acids long. This CDR3 reads CAISDDRALDGYTF. CDR3 bases: TGTGCCATCAGCGATGACAGAGCCCTGGATGGCTACACCTTC.

The V and J genes are TRBV12-3 or TRBV12-4 and TRBJ2-5; D is unclear. The germline V and J ends were trimmed by 2 bases and 5 bases, with 9 bases remaining between them. The CDR3 totals 13 residues. Here the CDR3 DNA reads TGTGCCAGCAGTTTATCGGCAAGGGAGACCCAGTACTTC. It translates to CASSLSARETQYF.

The chain carries TRBV5-1 and TRBJ1-1; D not certain. V shed 0 bases and J shed 7 bases, with 7 bases lying between them. CDR1 and CDR2 (germline): SGHRS, YFSETQ. The CDR3 length is 12 residues. The CDR3 sequence: CASSLVPSEAFF. CDR3 coding DNA: TGCGCCAGCAGCTTGGTGCCCAGTGAAGCTTTCTTT.

This clonotype showed up many times. The V call is TRBV7-2, the J call TRBJ2-7; 9 bases are a match to TRBD2. V was clipped by 1 base and J by 2 bases; unmatched bases: 6. In germline, CDR1 is SGHTA, CDR2 FQGNSA. The CDR3 sequence is 16 residues long. CDR3 in DNA: TGTGCCAGCAGCTTAGGGGGTAGCGGGGGACCCTACGAGCAGTACTTC. Protein sequence: CASSLGGSGGPYEQYF.

CDR3 residues: CASSGRTGAGDEQFF. The CDR3 bases are TGTGCCAGCAGTGGACGAACGGGAGCGGGTGATGAGCAGTTCTTC. V and J are TRBV6-1 and TRBJ2-1, with a weak D call TRBD2 (6 bases). The CDR3 is 15 amino acids. The germline V and J ends were trimmed by 4 bases and 8 bases, with 18 bases remaining between them. Germline loops: CDR1 MNHNS, CDR2 SASEGT.

The genes are TRBV11-2 and TRBJ2-1, with D possibly being TRBD2 (5 bases). The V gene's germline CDR1 is SGHAT and CDR2 FQNNGV. The CDR3 has 17 residues. Trimming took 0 bases from V and 4 from J, leaving 16 bases between them. The CDR3 DNA reads TGTGCCAGCAGCTTAGATCCTAGAGGGTCGGGATACAATGAGCAGTTCTTC. Translating it yields CASSLDPRGSGYNEQFF.

The rearrangement joins TRBV12-3 or TRBV12-4 to TRBJ2-4; D is unresolved. The CDR3 spans 17 residues. V lost 6 bases and J lost 0, with 18 bases in between. CDR3 DNA sequence: TGTGCCAGCAGCCCTATTAAGGGTGCCGCAGCCAAAAACATTCAGTACTTC. Translated, it gives CASSPIKGAAAKNIQYF.

This clonotype was detected only a few times. The V gene is TRBV11-3, the J gene TRBJ2-3; D perhaps matches TRBD2 (7 bases). CDR3 size: 15 residues. Deletions cut 1 base from V and 4 bases from J, with 12 bases between. Germline-derived CDR1 and CDR2 are SGHNT and YENEEA. The CDR3 loop reads CASSLGGGRADTQYF. Written as DNA, the CDR3 is TGTGCCAGCAGCTTAGGCGGGGGCCGCGCAGATACGCAGTATTTT.

This clonotype was observed a few times. The chain uses TRBV4-1 and TRBJ2-6; a weak D match, TRBD1 (7 bases). The CDR3 runs 16 residues. V shed 0 bases and J shed 2 bases, with 8 bases lying between them. CDR1 MGHRA and CDR2 YSYEKL come from the germline V gene. CDR3 DNA sequence: TGCGCCAGCAGCCAAGACAGGGGGGCTGGGGCCAACGTCCTGACTTTC. Translating it yields CASSQDRGAGANVLTF.

The chain is built from TRBV20-1 and TRBJ2-5; 14 bases map to TRBD2. J lost 3 bases, V lost 6 bases, and 6 bases had no gene match. The CDR3 is 15 residues long. Germline V CDR1 and CDR2: DFQATT, SNEGSKA (reference sequence). CDR3 sequence reads: CSAEPGLAGEETQYF. For the CDR3, the DNA is TGCAGTGCGGAACCGGGACTAGCGGGGGAAGAGACCCAGTACTTC.

This clonotype was seen many times. The V call is TRBV4-3, the J call TRBJ2-7; 12 positions agree with TRBD2. The ends lost 4 bases at V and 0 bases at J; junction bases unmatched: 4. Germline assignment: CDR1 LGHNA and CDR2 YSLEER. The CDR3 covers 16 residues. The CDR3 DNA reads as TGCGCCAGCAGCCCTTCACTAGCGGGGGGCTCCTACGAGCAGTACTTC. Its protein product is CASSPSLAGGSYEQYF.

This clonotype was detected ten times or more. This chain uses TRBV12-3 or TRBV12-4 with TRBJ2-3, with 9 bases that match TRBD1. V was pared by 3 bases and J by 0 bases, with 1 base of the junction left unmatched. This CDR3 is built from 15 residues. CDR3 region: CASSLGQGSTDTQYF. CDR3 in DNA: TGTGCCAGCAGTTTGGGACAGGGAAGCACAGATACGCAGTATTTT.

The chain carries TRBV28 and TRBJ1-2, with D perhaps TRBD1 (6 bases). CDR3 length: 17 amino acids. From germline, CDR1 is MDHEN and CDR2 SYDVKM. V lost 2 bases, J lost 5 bases, and 21 bases lay in between. CDR3 amino acids: CASSLKNVGQTPYGYTF. Here the CDR3 DNA reads TGTGCCAGCAGTTTAAAAAATGTTGGACAGACTCCTTATGGCTACACCTTC.

V and J are TRBV20-1 and TRBJ2-1, with 8 positions matching TRBD2. This CDR3 region has 15 residues. Trimming removed 2 bases from V and 1 base from J; junction bases left unmatched: 4. Germline values: CDR1 DFQATT, CDR2 SNEGSKA (reference sequence). The chain's CDR3 is CSARIPGGSYNEQFF. CDR3 bases: TGCAGTGCTAGAATCCCGGGAGGGTCCTACAATGAGCAGTTCTTC.

This clonotype was seen only a few times. The gene calls are TRBV20-1 and TRBJ2-1; 10 bases are a match to TRBD2. V lost 4 bases, J lost 0 bases, and 9 bases stayed unmatched. The CDR3 totals 17 residues. Germline assignment: CDR1 DFQATT and CDR2 SNEGSKA (reference sequence). CDR3 DNA sequence: TGCAGTGCTATAGGTGCTAGCGGGAGCCTCTCCTACAATGAGCAGTTCTTC. It is translated as CSAIGASGSLSYNEQFF.

This chain connects TRBV7-2 to TRBJ1-1; D ambiguous. There are 13 residues in the CDR3. V gave up 4 bases and J gave up 1 base, with 7 bases separating them. Per germline, CDR1 SGHTA and CDR2 FQGNSA. Here the CDR3 DNA reads TGTGCCAGCAGCTCCCCGGCGAACACTGAAGCTTTCTTT. Protein product: CASSSPANTEAFF.

The chain combines TRBV20-1 with TRBJ1-2; 8 bases are a match to TRBD1. The CDR3 runs to 13 residues. Per germline, CDR1 DFQATT and CDR2 SNEGSKA (reference sequence). The J segment lost 1 base and the V segment lost 6 bases, leaving 4 bases of the junction unmatched. CDR3 protein: CSAPTGDNYGYTF. CDR3 DNA sequence: TGCAGTGCGCCGACAGGGGATAACTATGGCTACACCTTC.

The genes are TRBV27 and TRBJ1-2, with 8 bases that match TRBD1. J lost 6 bases, V lost 3 bases, and 12 bases had no gene match. The CDR3 is 16 residues long. Germline CDR1 reads MNHEY; CDR2 reads SMNVEV (reference sequence). The chain's CDR3 is CASSFLGYSGGNGYTF. In DNA form, the CDR3 reads TGTGCCAGCAGTTTTCTAGGCTATTCAGGGGGCAATGGCTACACCTTC.

The V gene is TRBV6-4, the J gene TRBJ2-1; tentatively, D is TRBD2 (6 bases). V was cut by 8 bases and J by 1 base, with 12 bases left in between. The CDR3 totals 14 residues. In germline, CDR1 is MRHNA, CDR2 SNTAGT. In DNA form, the CDR3 reads TGTGCCAGCGGAAAAGGGAGGTCCTACAATGAGCAGTTCTTC. Protein sequence: CASGKGRSYNEQFF.

This clonotype was counted once. A much bigger clone sits one base away, suggesting this may be a read error. The V call is TRBV28, the J call TRBJ1-5; no clear D gene. The germline V gene has CDR1 MDHEN and CDR2 SYDVKM. V was clipped by 8 bases and J by 9 bases, with 20 bases between them. This CDR3 region has 14 residues. The CDR3 here is CASRLSSQWGPQHF. CDR3 nucleotide sequence: TGTGCCAGCCGCCTGTCCTCCCAATGGGGGCCCCAGCATTTT.